This is a list of T cell receptor beta chains from one sample in a study of PD-L1 blockade in urothelial cancer. The protocol was immunoSEQ multiplex PCR, while the TCRdb copy is restricted to in-frame clones and leaves out a portion. The data contain fewer than 130,000 clones, approximately 85% of them singletons. The input for sequencing was PBMCs, taken around atezolizumab (anti-PD-L1) treatment. The receptors come from a man aged 45-65 years with urothelial cancer. Each CDR3 is given with its conserved first and last residue. D genes are given only for firm matches. Only some rows state a clone size, as once, few, many or a class for expanded clones.

clone_size	d_call	j_call	v_call	cdr3_aa	cdr3_nt
-	-	TRBJ1-1	TRBV28	CASSFGSGGTFLNTEAFF	TGTGCCAGCAGTTTTGGATCGGGGGGCACTTTCCTTAACACTGAAGCTTTCTTT
-	TRBD1	TRBJ2-1	TRBV28	CASSPQTGKGSYNEQFF	TGTGCCAGCAGTCCCCAGACAGGGAAGGGCTCCTACAATGAGCAGTTCTTC
-	-	TRBJ2-2	TRBV27	CASSFGVNTGELFF	TGTGCCAGCAGTTTCGGAGTTAACACCGGGGAGCTGTTTTTT
-	TRBD2	TRBJ2-3	TRBV5-1	CASSLALAGAADTQYF	TGCGCCAGCAGCTTGGCACTAGCGGGAGCAGCAGATACGCAGTATTTT
-	-	TRBJ2-7	TRBV4-2	CASSQDSEQYF	TGTGCCAGCAGCCAAGATAGCGAGCAGTACTTC
-	TRBD1	TRBJ2-7	TRBV25-1	CAIPGQKSSYEQYF	TGTGCCATTCCGGGACAGAAGAGCTCCTACGAGCAGTACTTC
-	-	TRBJ2-2	TRBV7-8	CASRLRDTNTGELFF	TGTGCCAGCAGGCTGAGGGACACCAACACCGGGGAGCTGTTTTTT
once	-	TRBJ1-4	TRBV7-2	CASSPQGLGEKLFF	TGTGCCAGCAGCCCCCAGGGGCTCGGGGAAAAACTGTTTTTT
-	TRBD1	TRBJ1-5	TRBV6-6	CASSPGQGSSQPQHF	TGTGCCAGCAGCCCGGGACAGGGATCGAGTCAGCCCCAGCATTTT
few	-	TRBJ2-7	TRBV23-1	CASARSLAQTYTYEQYF	TGCGCCAGCGCCAGGTCCCTAGCCCAAACCTATACCTACGAGCAGTACTTC
-	TRBD1	TRBJ2-5	TRBV5-1	CASSQQGVETQYF	TGCGCCAGCAGCCAGCAGGGGGTAGAGACCCAGTACTTC
-	TRBD1	TRBJ2-1	TRBV7-9	CASSGDGTGYNEQFF	TGTGCCAGCAGCGGAGACGGGACAGGGTACAATGAGCAGTTCTTC
few	-	TRBJ1-2	TRBV11-2	CASSPSYGYTF	TGTGCCAGCAGCCCCTCGTATGGCTACACCTTC
-	-	TRBJ2-7	TRBV10-3	CAIGTGGKGYEQYF	TGTGCCATTGGGACTGGCGGTAAGGGCTACGAGCAGTACTTC
-	TRBD1	TRBJ1-2	TRBV27	CASSPISGGAGGYTF	TGTGCCAGCAGCCCTATCTCAGGGGGCGCGGGTGGCTACACCTTC
-	TRBD2	TRBJ2-7	TRBV5-1	CASSPGGVRGEQYF	TGCGCCAGCAGCCCGGGGGGGGTGAGAGGCGAGCAGTACTTC
few	-	TRBJ2-5	TRBV10-1	CASSESRETQYF	TGCGCCAGCAGTGAGTCTCGGGAGACCCAGTACTTC
-	-	TRBJ2-3	TRBV18	CASSPREQGGDTQYF	TGTGCCAGCTCACCACGGGAGCAGGGGGGAGATACGCAGTATTTT
-	-	TRBJ2-5	TRBV7-8	CASSPRADQETQYF	TGTGCCAGCAGCCCCAGGGCAGACCAAGAGACCCAGTACTTC
-	TRBD1	TRBJ2-7	TRBV7-2	CASSSRDRLEQYF	TGTGCCAGCAGCTCCAGGGACAGGCTCGAGCAGTACTTC
-	-	TRBJ2-7	TRBV5-6	CASSSTYAGYEQYF	TGTGCCAGCAGCTCGACATACGCGGGCTACGAGCAGTACTTC
-	TRBD1	TRBJ2-5	TRBV5-1	CASRTGPQETQYF	TGCGCCAGCCGGACAGGGCCCCAAGAGACCCAGTACTTC
once	TRBD1	TRBJ2-7	TRBV5-1	CASSLGTGLDEQYF	TGCGCCAGCAGCTTGGGGACAGGGCTCGACGAGCAGTACTTC
-	TRBD2	TRBJ2-1	TRBV7-3	CASSLTGRGSPMWEQFF	TGTGCCAGCAGCTTAACGGGGCGGGGGTCCCCAATGTGGGAGCAGTTCTTC
few	-	TRBJ1-2	TRBV7-9	CASSLEGPRGYGYTF	TGTGCCAGCAGCTTAGAAGGTCCACGGGGTTATGGCTACACCTTC
-	-	TRBJ2-3	TRBV5-1	CASSPGARLERTDTQYF	TGCGCCAGCAGCCCAGGGGCCCGATTAGAGCGCACAGATACGCAGTATTTT
-	-	TRBJ1-1	TRBV28	CAAEGVRSEAFF	TGTGCCGCCGAAGGGGTGCGTTCTGAAGCTTTCTTT
-	-	TRBJ1-2	TRBV6-5	CASSYRQDLNYGYTF	TGTGCCAGCAGTTACCGACAGGACCTGAACTATGGCTACACCTTC
-	-	TRBJ2-3	TRBV27	CASSPPQAHLRGTQYF	TGTGCCAGCAGTCCCCCACAAGCGCATCTTAGGGGTACGCAGTATTTT
-	-	TRBJ2-2	TRBV18	CASSPGTNTGELFF	TGTGCCAGCTCACCCGGGACGAACACCGGGGAGCTGTTTTTT
-	TRBD1	TRBJ2-1	TRBV11-3	CASSLGTGDYNEQFF	TGTGCCAGCAGCCTCGGGACAGGGGATTACAATGAGCAGTTCTTC
-	TRBD1	TRBJ1-6	TRBV18	CASSPVGQGGMNNSPLHF	TGTGCCAGCTCACCAGTCGGACAGGGAGGGATGAATAATTCACCCCTCCACTTT
-	TRBD2	TRBJ2-7	TRBV14	CASSQDLIDLSGRRSYEQYF	TGTGCCAGCAGCCAAGATCTCATCGACCTTAGCGGGAGGCGTTCCTACGAGCAGTACTTC
-	TRBD2	TRBJ2-7	TRBV6-5	CASSYSLSSGAYEQYF	TGTGCCAGCAGTTACTCTCTCAGTAGCGGGGCCTACGAGCAGTACTTC
-	-	TRBJ2-3	TRBV2	CASLPGISTDTQYF	TGTGCCAGCCTCCCGGGGATCAGCACAGATACGCAGTATTTT
once	TRBD2	TRBJ2-1	TRBV10-1	CASSASTSGRAGEQFF	TGCGCCAGCAGTGCTAGCACTAGCGGGAGGGCCGGTGAGCAGTTCTTC
-	TRBD2	TRBJ2-3	TRBV7-9	CASSHLAVTDTQYF	TGTGCCAGCAGCCATCTAGCGGTCACAGATACGCAGTATTTT
-	TRBD1	TRBJ1-4	TRBV6-1	CASSAPGGTGGIIEKLFF	TGTGCCAGCAGTGCCCCTGGTGGGACAGGGGGCATTATTGAAAAACTGTTTTTT
-	TRBD2	TRBJ2-3	TRBV5-1	CASSSLAGGIDTQYF	TGCGCCAGCAGCTCACTAGCGGGAGGGATAGATACGCAGTATTTT
-	-	TRBJ1-5	TRBV30	CAWSAGQLNFDQPQHF	TGTGCCTGGAGCGCCGGACAGCTTAATTTCGATCAGCCCCAGCATTTT
once	-	TRBJ2-2	TRBV2	CASTYVTVSNTGELFF	TGTGCCAGCACCTACGTAACCGTCTCGAACACCGGGGAGCTGTTTTTT
-	TRBD2	TRBJ2-5	TRBV6-1	CASSNQGLAGETQYF	TGTGCCAGCAGCAACCAGGGACTAGCGGGAGAGACCCAGTACTTC
-	TRBD1	TRBJ1-6	TRBV9	CASSVATGTGTYNSPLHF	TGTGCCAGCAGCGTAGCTACTGGGACAGGGACCTATAATTCACCCCTCCACTTT
once	-	TRBJ1-2	TRBV28	CASRGTSVGGYTF	TGTGCCAGCAGGGGGACATCGGTTGGCGGCTACACCTTC